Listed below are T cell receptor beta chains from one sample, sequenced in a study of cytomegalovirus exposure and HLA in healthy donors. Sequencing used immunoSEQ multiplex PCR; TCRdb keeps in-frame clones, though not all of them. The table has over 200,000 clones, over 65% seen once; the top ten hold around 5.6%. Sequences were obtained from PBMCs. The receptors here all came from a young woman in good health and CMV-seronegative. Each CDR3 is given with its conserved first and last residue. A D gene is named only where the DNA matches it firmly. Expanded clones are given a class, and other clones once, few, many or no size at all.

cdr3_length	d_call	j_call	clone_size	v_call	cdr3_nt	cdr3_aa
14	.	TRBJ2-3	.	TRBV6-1	TGTGCCAGCAGTGAGGGGCAGTACACAGATACGCAGTATTTT	CASSEGQYTDTQYF
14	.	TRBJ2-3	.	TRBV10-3	TGTGCCATCAGTTCTAGCTCTGGCACAGATACGCAGTATTTT	CAISSSSGTDTQYF
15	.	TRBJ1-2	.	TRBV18	TGTGCCAGCTCACCCCGCACAGGGCGGAACTATGGCTACACCTTC	CASSPRTGRNYGYTF
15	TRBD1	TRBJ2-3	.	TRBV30	TGTGCCTGGAAGGGGGCCCAGGGCAGGTCCGATACGCAGTATTTT	CAWKGAQGRSDTQYF
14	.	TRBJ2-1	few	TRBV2	TGTGCCAGCGAGGTACTAGCCCGATACAATGAGCAGTTCTTC	CASEVLARYNEQFF
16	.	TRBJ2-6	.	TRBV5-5	TGTGCCAGCACCATGAGGGCTAACTCTGGGGCCAACGTCCTGACTTTC	CASTMRANSGANVLTF
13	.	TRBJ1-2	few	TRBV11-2	TGTGCCAGCAGCTTAACAACAGGAGGGGGCTACACCTTC	CASSLTTGGGYTF
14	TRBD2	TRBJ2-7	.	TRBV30	TGTGCCTGGAGTGAGGGAGGGAGTTCCTACGAGCAGTACTTC	CAWSEGGSSYEQYF
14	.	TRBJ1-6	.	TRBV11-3	TGTGCCAGCAGCGCCGGGCCAGGGAATTCACCCCTCCACTTT	CASSAGPGNSPLHF
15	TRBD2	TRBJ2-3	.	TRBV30	TGTGCCTGGAGCCCCGGGCTAGCGGGAACAGATACGCAGTATTTT	CAWSPGLAGTDTQYF
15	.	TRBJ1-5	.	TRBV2	TGTGCCAGCCAAGCCTATACAGGTAGCAATCAGCCCCAGCATTTT	CASQAYTGSNQPQHF
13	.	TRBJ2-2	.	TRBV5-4	TGTGCCAGCAGCTCGAATTTGGTCGGGGAGCTGTTTTTT	CASSSNLVGELFF
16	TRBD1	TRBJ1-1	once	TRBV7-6	TGTGCCAGCAGCTTAGACCAGGGGGCTAAGAACACTGAAGCTTTCTTT	CASSLDQGAKNTEAFF
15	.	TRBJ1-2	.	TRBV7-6	TGTGCCAGCAGCTTAAACCCGGGACACCTCTATGGCTACACCTTC	CASSLNPGHLYGYTF
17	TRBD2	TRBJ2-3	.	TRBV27	TGTGCCAGCAGTCCGCCCGGACTAGCGGGAGGAACAGATACGCAGTATTTT	CASSPPGLAGGTDTQYF
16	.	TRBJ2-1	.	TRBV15	TGTGCCACCAGTGGGAACGAACAGGCCTTCTACAATGAGCAGTTCTTC	CATSGNEQAFYNEQFF
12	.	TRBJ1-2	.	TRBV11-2	TGTGCCAGCAGCTTAAGGGGAACTGGCTACACCTTC	CASSLRGTGYTF
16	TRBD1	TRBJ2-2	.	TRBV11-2	TGTGCCAGCAGCCGATCGGGACAGTCCTCACACGGGGAGCTGTTTTTT	CASSRSGQSSHGELFF
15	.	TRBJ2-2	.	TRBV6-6	TGTGCCAGCAGTTACTCGAACCAGAAGGCCGGGGAGCTGTTTTTT	CASSYSNQKAGELFF
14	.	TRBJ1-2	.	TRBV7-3	TGTGCCAGCAGCCTGCCAGAAGGGATCTATGGCTACACCTTC	CASSLPEGIYGYTF
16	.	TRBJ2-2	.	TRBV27	TGTGCCAGCAAAGACCCGAGGGGGAGGAACACCGGGGAGCTGTTTTTT	CASKDPRGRNTGELFF
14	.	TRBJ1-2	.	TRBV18	TGTGCCAGCTCACCACGGGGAGGCAACTATGGCTACACCTTC	CASSPRGGNYGYTF
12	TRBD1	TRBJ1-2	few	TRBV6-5	TGTGCCAGCAGTTGGGGACAGGGGAGCTACACCTTC	CASSWGQGSYTF
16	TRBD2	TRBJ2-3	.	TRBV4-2	TGTGCCAGCAGCCAAGGACTAGCGGGAGGGATGAATACGCAGTATTTT	CASSQGLAGGMNTQYF
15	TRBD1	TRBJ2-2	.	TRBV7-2	TGTGCCAGCAGCCGAGGGACAGGGGTCCCCGGGGAGCTGTTTTTT	CASSRGTGVPGELFF
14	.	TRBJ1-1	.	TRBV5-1	TGCGCCAGCAGCGAAGGGACACCGAACACTGAAGCTTTCTTT	CASSEGTPNTEAFF
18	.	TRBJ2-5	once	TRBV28	TGTGCCAGCCCCTTGGGCCGGCAGGAGAAAAAGTACCAAGAGACCCAGTACTTC	CASPLGRQEKKYQETQYF
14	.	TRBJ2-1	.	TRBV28	TGTGCCAGCAGTTGGTACGGGCAGAACAATGAGCAGTTCTTC	CASSWYGQNNEQFF
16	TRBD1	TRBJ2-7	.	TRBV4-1	TGCGCCAGCAGCCCTCTCCCTGGACAGGGGGGAAACGAGCAGTACTTC	CASSPLPGQGGNEQYF
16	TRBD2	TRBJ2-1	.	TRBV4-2	TGTGCCAGCAGCCAGAGTAGCGGGGGCTCCTACAATGAGCAGTTCTTC	CASSQSSGGSYNEQFF
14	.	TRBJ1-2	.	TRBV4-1	TGCGCCAGCAGCCAAGTCGGGTCAACCGATGGCTACACCTTC	CASSQVGSTDGYTF
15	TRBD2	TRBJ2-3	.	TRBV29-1	TGCAGCGTTTTTCCTGGGAGGGCCGGGTCAGATACGCAGTATTTT	CSVFPGRAGSDTQYF
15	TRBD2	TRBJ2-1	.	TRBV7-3	TGTGCCAGCAGCTATAGCGGGGGGTCATACAATGAGCAGTTCTTC	CASSYSGGSYNEQFF
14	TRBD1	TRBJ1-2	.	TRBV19	TGTGCCAGTAGTCGGGACAGAGCTAACTATGGCTACACCTTC	CASSRDRANYGYTF
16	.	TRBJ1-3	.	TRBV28	TGTGCCAGCAGTTTCCCAGGGGAATCCTCTGGAAACACCATATATTTT	CASSFPGESSGNTIYF
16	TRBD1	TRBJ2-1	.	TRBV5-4	TGTGCCAGCAGCGATAAGACAGGGGGTTCCTACAATGAGCAGTTCTTC	CASSDKTGGSYNEQFF
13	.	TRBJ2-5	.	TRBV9	TGTGCCAGCAGCTTCTCAGGGGTAGAGACCCAGTACTTC	CASSFSGVETQYF
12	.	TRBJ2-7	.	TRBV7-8	TGTGCCAGCAGCACCTCTTACTACGAGCAGTACTTC	CASSTSYYEQYF
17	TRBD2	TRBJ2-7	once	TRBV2	TGTGCCAGCAGTCAAGGAAGGGGACTAGTTGGCTCCTACGAGCAGTACTTC	CASSQGRGLVGSYEQYF
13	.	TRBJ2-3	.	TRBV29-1	TGCAGCGCCACAATAGCTTCGGGCGGGACGCAGTATTTT	CSATIASGGTQYF
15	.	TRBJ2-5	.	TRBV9	TGTGCCAGCAGCGCCCGAGCGGGCCTATTTGAGACCCAGTACTTC	CASSARAGLFETQYF
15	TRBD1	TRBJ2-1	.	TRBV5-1	TGCGCCAGCAGCGGCGGACAGGGGGCCTACAATGAGCAGTTCTTC	CASSGGQGAYNEQFF
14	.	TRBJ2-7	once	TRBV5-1	TGCGCCAGCAGCATCACGGACGGACTCTACGAGCAGTACTTC	CASSITDGLYEQYF
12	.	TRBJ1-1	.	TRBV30	TGTGCCTGGAGTCAGGTAGACACTGAAGCTTTCTTT	CAWSQVDTEAFF
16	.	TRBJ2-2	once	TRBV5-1	TGCGCCAGCAGCTTGGCCGGTGCCTTGAACACCGGGGAGCTGTTTTTT	CASSLAGALNTGELFF
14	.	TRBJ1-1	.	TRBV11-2	TGTGCCAGCAGCTTAGATCCGGGGTACACTGAAGCTTTCTTT	CASSLDPGYTEAFF
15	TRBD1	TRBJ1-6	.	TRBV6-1	TGTGCCAGCAGACCCGGGACAGGGATAAATTCACCCCTCCACTTT	CASRPGTGINSPLHF
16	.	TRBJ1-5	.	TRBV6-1	TGTGCCAGCAGTGAAAACAACCCCGGGAGCAATCAGCCCCAGCATTTT	CASSENNPGSNQPQHF
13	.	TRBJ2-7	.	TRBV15	TGTGCCACCAGCGGAACTCTTTCCTCCGAGCAGTACTTC	CATSGTLSSEQYF
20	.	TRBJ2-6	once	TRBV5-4	TGTGCCAGCAGCTTGGTTTTCTTAAGCTTGGGAGACTCTGGGGCCAACGTCCTGACTTTC	CASSLVFLSLGDSGANVLTF